The 2 T cell receptor beta chains below all came from one sample that was sequenced in a study of shared clonotypes between healthy human individuals. Some clones are missing from TCRdb's copy, which holds only in-frame ones; the method was immunoSEQ multiplex PCR. The table has fewer than 130,000 clones, less than 75% seen once. The sequencing sample was made of memory CD8+ T cells sorted from blood. Subset defined: CD45RO+ cells pooled with CCR7-negative TemRA cells. The source of these receptors is a woman between 25 and 40 years old in good health.

The chain is built from TRBV15 and TRBJ1-1, with a possible D match to TRBD1 (6 bases). CDR1 is LNHNV, CDR2 YYDKDF, per germline (reference sequence). Trimming removed 5 bases from V and 4 bases from J, with 14 bases in between. The CDR3 is 14 amino acids. CDR3 amino acids: CATSRSQGITEAFF. The CDR3 nucleotides are TGTGCCACCAGCCGATCCCAGGGGATCACTGAAGCTTTCTTT.

The J gene is TRBJ2-2, the V gene TRBV7-9; D unresolved. Germline V gene lookup returns CDR1 SEHNR and CDR2 FQNEAQ (reference sequence). CDR3 size: 16 residues. The CDR3 region is CVQDRSGVLGTGELFF. CDR3 sequence (DNA): TGTGTTCAAGACCGTAGTGGAGTGCTGGGCACCGGGGAGCTGTTTTTT. Full variable domain (remainder filled in from reference TRBV7-9 and TRBJ2-2): DTGVSQNPRHKITKRGQNVTFRCDPISEHNRLYWYRQTLGQGPEFLTYFQNEAQLEKSRLLSDRFSAERPKGSFSTLEIQRTEQGDSAMYLCVQDRSGVLGTGELFFGEGSRLTVL.